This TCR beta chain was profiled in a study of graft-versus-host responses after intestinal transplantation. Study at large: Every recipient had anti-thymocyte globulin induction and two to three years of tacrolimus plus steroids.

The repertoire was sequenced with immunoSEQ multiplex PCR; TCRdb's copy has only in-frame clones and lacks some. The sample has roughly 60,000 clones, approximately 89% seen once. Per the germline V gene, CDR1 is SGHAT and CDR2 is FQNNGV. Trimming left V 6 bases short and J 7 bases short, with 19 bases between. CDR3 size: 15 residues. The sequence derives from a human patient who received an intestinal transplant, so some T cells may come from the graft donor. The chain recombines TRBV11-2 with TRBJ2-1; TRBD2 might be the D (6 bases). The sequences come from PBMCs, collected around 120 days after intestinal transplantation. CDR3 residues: CASRTVPGVLNEQFF. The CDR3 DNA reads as TGTGCCAGCAGGACCGTCCCGGGGGTCCTTAATGAGCAGTTCTTC.